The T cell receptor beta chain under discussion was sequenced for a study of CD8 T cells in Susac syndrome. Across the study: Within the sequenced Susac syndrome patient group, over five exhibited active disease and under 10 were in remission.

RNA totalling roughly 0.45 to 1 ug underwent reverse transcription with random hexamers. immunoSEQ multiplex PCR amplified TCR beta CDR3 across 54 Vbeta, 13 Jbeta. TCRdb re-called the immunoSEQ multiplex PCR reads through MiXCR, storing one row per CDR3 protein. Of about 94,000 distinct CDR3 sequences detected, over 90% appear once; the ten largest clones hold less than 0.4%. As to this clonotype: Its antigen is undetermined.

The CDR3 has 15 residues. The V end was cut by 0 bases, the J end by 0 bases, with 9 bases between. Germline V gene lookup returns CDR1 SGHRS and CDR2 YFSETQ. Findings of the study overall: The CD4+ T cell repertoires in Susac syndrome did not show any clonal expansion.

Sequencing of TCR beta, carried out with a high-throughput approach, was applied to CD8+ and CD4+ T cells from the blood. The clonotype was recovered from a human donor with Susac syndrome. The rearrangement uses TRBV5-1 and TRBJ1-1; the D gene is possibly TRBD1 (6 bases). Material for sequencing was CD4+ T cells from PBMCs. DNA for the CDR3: TGCGCCAGCAGCTTGGTGGACAGCATGAACACTGAAGCTTTCTTT. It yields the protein CASSLVDSMNTEAFF.